Listed here is a single TCR beta chain. It was during active infection that Seattle patients were enrolled and then longitudinally followed. In the original workflow: Scientists estimated how many nucleated cells there were by amplifying reference gene primers. Assay used: immunoSEQ multiplex PCR; TCRdb lists only in-frame clones, some missing. V and J calls and clone size follow that table, whereas D and trimming were derived from the DNA. The sample lists a few hundred thousand clones, about 87% occurring once. The V gene's germline CDR1 is LGHNT and CDR2 FRNRAP. Trimming took 2 bases from V and 2 from J; bases not matched to a gene: 4. The CDR3 loop spans 16 amino acids. The data are from a study of blood T cell repertoires in COVID-19. Overall study: There were acute and convalescent COVID-19 samples, and they came from the United States, Italy and Spain. Nucleic acid was either cDNA or gDNA, and it came from T cells, B-cell-depleted T cells, or PBMCs.

This sequence was found in a man between 18 and 35 years old with COVID-19, enrolled during active disease. The V gene is TRBV12-5, the J gene TRBJ2-1, with 9 bases identical to TRBD1. Sample: peripheral blood. CDR3 protein: CASGLYTGGTYNEQFF. DNA for the CDR3: TGTGCTAGTGGTTTGTACACAGGGGGCACCTACAATGAGCAGTTCTTC.